This TCR beta chain was identified during a study of Graves' ophthalmopathy and Graves' hyperthyroidism. The study, taken as a whole, reports: Both a roughly 68% sensitivity and a 72.22% specificity characterized the model's predictions of ophthalmopathy progression.

The sample holds many counts of this clonotype. The antigen is unknown. Trimming shortened V by 4 bases and J by 4 bases, and 11 bases separated the two germline ends. The CDR3 covers 13 residues. Per the germline V gene, CDR1 is SGHTA and CDR2 is FQGNSA. Amplification targeted the TCR beta CDR3 regions, with RNA transcripts as the source material. HTBI primers were used in a first-round RT-PCR, which preceded a second-round multiplex PCR. MiXCR was run by TCRdb on the multiplex PCR reads, yielding one entry per CDR3 protein. Found here are about 410,000 distinct CDR3 sequences, about 16% of them singletons; the top ten hold more than 1.5%. Orbital computed tomography, thyroid ultrasound, TRAb, serum thyroxine and clinical symptoms formed the basis of diagnosis.

Sequencing input: peripheral blood. The chain has TRBV7-2 and TRBJ2-7; no definite D call. The sequence came from a woman between 18 and 29 years old with Graves' ophthalmopathy. The CDR3 bases are TGTGCCAGCAGCTCCAACCTCAATTACGAGCAGTACTTC. This gives the protein CASSSNLNYEQYF.